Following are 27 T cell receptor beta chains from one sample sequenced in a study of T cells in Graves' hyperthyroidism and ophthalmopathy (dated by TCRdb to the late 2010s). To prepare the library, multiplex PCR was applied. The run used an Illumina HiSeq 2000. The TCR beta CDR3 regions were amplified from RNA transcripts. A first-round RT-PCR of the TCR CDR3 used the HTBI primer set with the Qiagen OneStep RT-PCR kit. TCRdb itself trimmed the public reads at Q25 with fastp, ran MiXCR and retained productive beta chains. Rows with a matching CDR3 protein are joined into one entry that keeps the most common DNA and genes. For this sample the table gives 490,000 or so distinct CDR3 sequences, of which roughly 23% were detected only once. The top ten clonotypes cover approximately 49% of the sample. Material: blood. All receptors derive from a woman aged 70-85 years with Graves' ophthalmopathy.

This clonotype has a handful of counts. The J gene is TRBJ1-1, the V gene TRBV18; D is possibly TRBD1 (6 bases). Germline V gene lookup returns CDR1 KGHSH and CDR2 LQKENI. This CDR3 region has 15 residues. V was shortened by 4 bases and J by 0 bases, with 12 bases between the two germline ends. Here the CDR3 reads CASSLKQGMNTEAFF. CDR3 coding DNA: TGTGCCAGCTCACTAAAGCAGGGGATGAACACTGAAGCTTTCTTT.

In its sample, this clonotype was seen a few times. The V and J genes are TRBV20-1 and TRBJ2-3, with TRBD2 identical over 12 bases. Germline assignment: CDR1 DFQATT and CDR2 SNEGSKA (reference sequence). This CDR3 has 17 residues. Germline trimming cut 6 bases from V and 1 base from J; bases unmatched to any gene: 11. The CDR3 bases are TGCAGTGCAAAGAAGTTTGGGACTAGCGGGCGCACAGATACGCAGTATTTT. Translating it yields CSAKKFGTSGRTDTQYF.

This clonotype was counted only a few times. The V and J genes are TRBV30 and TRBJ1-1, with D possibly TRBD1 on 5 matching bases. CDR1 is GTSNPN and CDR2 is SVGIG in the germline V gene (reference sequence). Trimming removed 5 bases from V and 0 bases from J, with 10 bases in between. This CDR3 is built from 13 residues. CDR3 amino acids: CAWGRALNTEAFF. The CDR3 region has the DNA TGTGCCTGGGGCAGGGCCCTGAACACTGAAGCTTTCTTT. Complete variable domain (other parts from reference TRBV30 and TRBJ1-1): SQTIHQWPATLVQPVGSPLSLECTVEGTSNPNLYWYRQAAGRGLQLLFYSVGIGQISSEVPQNLSASRPQDRQFILSSKKLLLSDSGFYLCAWGRALNTEAFFGQGTRLTVV.

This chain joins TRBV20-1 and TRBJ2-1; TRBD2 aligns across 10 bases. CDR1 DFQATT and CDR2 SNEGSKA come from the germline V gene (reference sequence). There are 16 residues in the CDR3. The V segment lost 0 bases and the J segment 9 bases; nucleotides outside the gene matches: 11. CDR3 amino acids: CSARDQAGGNKGEQFF. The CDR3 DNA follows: TGCAGTGCTAGAGACCAAGCGGGAGGGAACAAAGGTGAGCAGTTCTTC.

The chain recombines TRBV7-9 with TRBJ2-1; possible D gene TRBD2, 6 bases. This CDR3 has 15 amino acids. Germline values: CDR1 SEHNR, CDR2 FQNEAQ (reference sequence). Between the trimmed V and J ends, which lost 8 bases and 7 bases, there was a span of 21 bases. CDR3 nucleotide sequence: TGTGCCAGCGGACCGCGGCAGGGAGGTTGGAATGAGCAGTTCTTC. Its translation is CASGPRQGGWNEQFF.

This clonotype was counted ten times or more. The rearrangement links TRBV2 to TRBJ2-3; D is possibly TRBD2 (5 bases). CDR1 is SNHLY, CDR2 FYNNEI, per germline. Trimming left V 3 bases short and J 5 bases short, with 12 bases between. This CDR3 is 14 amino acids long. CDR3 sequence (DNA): TGTGCCAGCAGTGATGGTGGGAGAAGAGATACGCAGTATTTT. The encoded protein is CASSDGGRRDTQYF. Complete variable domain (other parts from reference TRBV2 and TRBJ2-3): EPEVTQTPSHQVTQMGQEVILRCVPISNHLYFYWYRQILGQKVEFLVSFYNNEISEKSEIFDDQFSVERPDGSNFTLKIRSTKLEDSAMYFCASSDGGRRDTQYFGPGTRLTVL.

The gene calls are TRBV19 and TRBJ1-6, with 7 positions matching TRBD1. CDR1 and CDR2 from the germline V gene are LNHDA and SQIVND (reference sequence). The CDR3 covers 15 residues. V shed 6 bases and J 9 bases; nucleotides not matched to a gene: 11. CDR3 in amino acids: CASSPSQGWRSPLHF. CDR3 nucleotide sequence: TGTGCCAGTAGCCCCTCACAGGGGTGGCGTTCACCCCTCCACTTT.

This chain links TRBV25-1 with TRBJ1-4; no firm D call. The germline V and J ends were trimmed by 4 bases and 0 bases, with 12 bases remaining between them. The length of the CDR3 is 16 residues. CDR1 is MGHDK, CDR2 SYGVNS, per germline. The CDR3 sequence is CASSGAWGATNEKLFF. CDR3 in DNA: TGTGCCAGCAGTGGGGCTTGGGGTGCAACTAATGAAAAACTGTTTTTT.

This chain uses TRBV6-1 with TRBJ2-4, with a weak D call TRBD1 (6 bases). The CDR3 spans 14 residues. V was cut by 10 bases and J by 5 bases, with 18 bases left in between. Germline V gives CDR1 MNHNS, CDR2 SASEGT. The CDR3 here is CATLSPGHQNIQYF. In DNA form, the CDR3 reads TGTGCCACCCTTTCCCCGGGACACCAAAACATTCAGTACTTC.

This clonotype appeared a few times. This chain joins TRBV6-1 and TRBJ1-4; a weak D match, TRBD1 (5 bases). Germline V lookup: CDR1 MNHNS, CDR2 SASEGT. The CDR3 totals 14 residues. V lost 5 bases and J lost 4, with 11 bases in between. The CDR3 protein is CASSSGGFNEKLFF. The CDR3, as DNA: TGTGCCAGCAGTTCGGGGGGGTTTAATGAAAAACTGTTTTTT.

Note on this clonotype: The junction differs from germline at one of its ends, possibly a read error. CDR3 sequence reads: CASSPGRVNTGAFF. CDR3 coding DNA: TGTGCCAGCAGCCCGGGACGGGTGAACACTGGAGCTTTCTTT. The V call is TRBV12-3 or TRBV12-4, the J call TRBJ1-1; D possibly corresponds to TRBD1 (5 bases). The CDR3 spans 14 residues.

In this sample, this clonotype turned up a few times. CDR3 nucleotides: TGTGCCAGCAGCGTATTTTTGGGGGACACTGAAGCTTTCTTT. As protein: CASSVFLGDTEAFF. This chain connects TRBV9 to TRBJ1-1; D perhaps matches TRBD1 (5 bases). With 1 base removed from V and 3 bases from J, the gap between germline ends came to 10 bases. From germline, CDR1 is SGDLS and CDR2 YYNGEE. CDR3 length: 14 amino acids. Together with reference TRBV9 and TRBJ1-1, the CDR3 gives the full variable domain: DSGVTQTPKHLITATGQRVTLRCSPRSGDLSVYWYQQSLDQGLQFLIQYYNGEERAKGNILERFSAQQFPDLHSELNLSSLELGDSALYFCASSVFLGDTEAFFGQGTRLTVV.

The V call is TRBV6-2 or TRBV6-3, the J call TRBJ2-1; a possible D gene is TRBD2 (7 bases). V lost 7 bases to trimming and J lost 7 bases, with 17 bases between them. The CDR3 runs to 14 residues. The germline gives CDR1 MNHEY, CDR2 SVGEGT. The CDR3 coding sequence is TGTGCCAGCATAGGCGTGGGGGGGGCGAATGAGCAGTTCTTC. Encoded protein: CASIGVGGANEQFF.

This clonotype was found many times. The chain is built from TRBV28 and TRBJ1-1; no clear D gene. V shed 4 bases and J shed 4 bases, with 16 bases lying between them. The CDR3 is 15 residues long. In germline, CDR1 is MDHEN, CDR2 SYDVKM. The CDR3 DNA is TGTGCCAGCAGTTCCCTAGACTTAGGGATCACTGAAGCTTTCTTT. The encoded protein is CASSSLDLGITEAFF.

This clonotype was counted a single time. The CDR3 bases are TGCGCCAGCAGCTTGGCGGGCCGAGGAGGCGAAAAACTGTTTTTT. Protein sequence: CASSLAGRGGEKLFF. The V gene is TRBV5-1, the J gene TRBJ1-4; D is ambiguous. Germline V gives CDR1 SGHRS, CDR2 YFSETQ. The V end lost 0 bases, the J end lost 8 bases, and 14 bases lay between the germline ends. CDR3 length equals 15 residues.

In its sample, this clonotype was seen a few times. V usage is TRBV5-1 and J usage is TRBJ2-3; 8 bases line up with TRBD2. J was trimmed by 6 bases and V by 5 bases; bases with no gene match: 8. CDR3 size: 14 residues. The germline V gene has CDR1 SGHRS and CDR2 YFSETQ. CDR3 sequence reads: CASRKAGAADTQYF. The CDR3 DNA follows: TGCGCCAGCAGAAAAGCGGGAGCGGCGGATACGCAGTATTTT.

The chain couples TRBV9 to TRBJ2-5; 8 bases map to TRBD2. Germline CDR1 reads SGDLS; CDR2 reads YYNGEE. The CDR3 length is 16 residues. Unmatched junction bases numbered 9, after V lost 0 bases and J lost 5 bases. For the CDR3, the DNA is TGTGCCAGCAGCGTAGATCCCGGGAGGGCCTCTGAGACCCAGTACTTC. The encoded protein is CASSVDPGRASETQYF.

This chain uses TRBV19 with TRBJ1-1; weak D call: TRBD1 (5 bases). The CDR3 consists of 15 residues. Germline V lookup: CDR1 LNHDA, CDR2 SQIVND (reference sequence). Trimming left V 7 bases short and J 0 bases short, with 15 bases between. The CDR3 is CASKVQADMNTEAFF. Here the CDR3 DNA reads TGTGCCAGTAAGGTTCAGGCGGACATGAACACTGAAGCTTTCTTT.

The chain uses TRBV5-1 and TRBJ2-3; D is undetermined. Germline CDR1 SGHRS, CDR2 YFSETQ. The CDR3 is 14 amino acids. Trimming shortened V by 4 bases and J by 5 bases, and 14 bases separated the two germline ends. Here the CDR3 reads CASSQRASGDTQYF. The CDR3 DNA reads TGCGCCAGCAGCCAACGGGCATCAGGAGATACGCAGTATTTT. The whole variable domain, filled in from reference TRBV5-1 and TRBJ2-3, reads KAGVTQTPRYLIKTRGQQVTLSCSPISGHRSVSWYQQTPGQGLQFLFEYFSETQRNKGNFPGRFSGRQFSNSRSEMNVSTLELGDSALYLCASSQRASGDTQYFGPGTRLTVL.

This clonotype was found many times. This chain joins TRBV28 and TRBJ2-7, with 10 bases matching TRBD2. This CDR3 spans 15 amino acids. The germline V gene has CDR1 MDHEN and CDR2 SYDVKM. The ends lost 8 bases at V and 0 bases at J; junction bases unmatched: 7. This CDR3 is CASAWGTSASYEQYF. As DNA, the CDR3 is TGTGCCAGCGCTTGGGGGACTAGCGCCTCCTACGAGCAGTACTTC.

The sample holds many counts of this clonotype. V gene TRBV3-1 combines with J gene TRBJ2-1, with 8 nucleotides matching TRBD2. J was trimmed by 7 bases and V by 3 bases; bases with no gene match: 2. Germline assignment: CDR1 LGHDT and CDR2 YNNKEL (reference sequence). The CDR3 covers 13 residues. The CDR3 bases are TGTGCCAGCAGCCAGGCTAGCGGGAATGAGCAGTTCTTC. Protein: CASSQASGNEQFF.

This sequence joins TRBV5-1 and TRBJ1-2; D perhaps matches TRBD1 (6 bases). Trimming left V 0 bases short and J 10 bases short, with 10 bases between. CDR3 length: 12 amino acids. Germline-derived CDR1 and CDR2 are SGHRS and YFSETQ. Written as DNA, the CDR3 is TGCGCCAGCAGCTTGGACGACAGGATCTACACCTTC. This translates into CASSLDDRIYTF.

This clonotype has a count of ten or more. CDR3 sequence: CASSRTGVTSYEQYF. The CDR3 coding sequence is TGTGCCAGCAGCAGGACAGGGGTTACTTCCTACGAGCAGTACTTC. The rearrangement links TRBV11-2 to TRBJ2-7; TRBD1 matches at 9 bases. This CDR3 has 15 amino acids. V lost 5 bases to trimming and J lost 1 base; unmatched junction nucleotides: 6. Germline CDR1 reads SGHAT; CDR2 reads FQNNGV. Full variable domain (rest looked up from reference TRBV11-2 and TRBJ2-7): EAGVAQSPRYKIIEKRQSVAFWCNPISGHATLYWYQQILGQGPKLLIQFQNNGVVDDSQLPKDRFSAERLKGVDSTLKIQPAKLEDSAVYLCASSRTGVTSYEQYFGPGTRLTVT.

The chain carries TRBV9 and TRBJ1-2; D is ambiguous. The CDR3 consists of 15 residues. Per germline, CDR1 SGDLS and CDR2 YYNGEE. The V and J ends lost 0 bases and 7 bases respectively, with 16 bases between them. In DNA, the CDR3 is TGTGCCAGCAGCGTAGTACAAGGGAGGCCCAGTGGCTACACCTTC. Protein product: CASSVVQGRPSGYTF.

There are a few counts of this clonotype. The CDR3 reads CASSYSRREFTDTQYF. DNA of the CDR3: TGTGCCAGCAGTTACTCACGGCGGGAGTTCACAGATACGCAGTATTTT. The chain joins TRBV6-6 to TRBJ2-3; 7 positions agree with TRBD2. The CDR3 runs 16 residues. Germline V CDR1 and CDR2: MNHNY, SVGAGI (reference sequence). The J segment lost 2 bases and the V segment lost 0 bases, leaving 5 bases of the junction unmatched.

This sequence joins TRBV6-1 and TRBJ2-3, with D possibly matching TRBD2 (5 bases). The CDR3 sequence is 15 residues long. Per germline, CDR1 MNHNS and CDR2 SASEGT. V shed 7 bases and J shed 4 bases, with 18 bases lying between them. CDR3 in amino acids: CASTIGNKAPDTQYF. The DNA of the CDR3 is TGTGCCAGCACCATCGGGAACAAAGCCCCAGATACGCAGTATTTT.

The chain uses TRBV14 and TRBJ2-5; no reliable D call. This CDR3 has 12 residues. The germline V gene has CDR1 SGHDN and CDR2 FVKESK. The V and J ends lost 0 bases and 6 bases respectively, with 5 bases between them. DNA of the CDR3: TGTGCCAGCAGCCAAGATCTACAGACCCAGTACTTC. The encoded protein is CASSQDLQTQYF.